Shown below are 26 T cell receptor beta chains from a single sample sequenced in a study of graft-versus-host responses after intestinal transplantation. These receptors have no identified antigens. Method: immunoSEQ multiplex PCR; TCRdb's copy keeps in-frame clones and lacks some. The table shows approximately 85,000 clones, with 75% to 95% occurring only once. The input for sequencing was unstimulated CD8+ T cells sorted from spleen or lymph node cells, taken before transplant. All receptors derive from a human donor who was the organ donor for an intestinal transplant.

The V and J genes are TRBV5-5 and TRBJ2-7, with D unclear. The V and J ends lost 0 bases and 0 bases respectively, with 16 bases between them. Looked up from germline, CDR1 is SGHKS and CDR2 is YYEKEE (reference sequence). There are 17 residues in the CDR3. The CDR3 sequence is CASSLVESSPSSYEQYF. In DNA, the CDR3 is TGTGCCAGCAGCTTGGTAGAGAGCAGCCCGAGCTCCTACGAGCAGTACTTC.

The rearrangement joins TRBV2 to TRBJ2-3; 8 positions agree with TRBD1. Unmatched junction bases numbered 5, after V lost 0 bases and J lost 9 bases. CDR1 is SNHLY and CDR2 is FYNNEI in the germline V gene. The CDR3 contains 14 residues. The CDR3 here is CASSEAETGGTQYF. The CDR3 DNA reads TGTGCCAGCAGTGAAGCGGAAACAGGGGGAACGCAGTATTTT.

The chain carries TRBV4-2 and TRBJ2-1; 10 positions match TRBD2. V was pared by 4 bases and J by 10 bases, with 4 bases of the junction left unmatched. The CDR3 is made up of 13 amino acids. The germline CDR1 and CDR2 sequences are LGHNA and YNFKEQ. This chain's CDR3 is CASSLGLANEQFF. DNA for the CDR3: TGTGCCAGCAGCCTGGGACTAGCGAACGAGCAGTTCTTC.

This chain connects TRBV27 to TRBJ1-5, with 7 bases that match TRBD1. J lost 4 bases, V lost 6 bases, and 9 bases had no gene match. The CDR3 is 15 amino acids. CDR1 MNHEY and CDR2 SMNVEV come from the germline V gene (reference sequence). CDR3: CASRRDSALNQPQHF. In DNA form, the CDR3 reads TGTGCCAGCAGAAGGGACAGTGCCCTTAATCAGCCCCAGCATTTT.

The chain combines TRBV5-1 with TRBJ2-1; tentative D call: TRBD2 (6 bases). Germline lookup yields CDR1 SGHRS and CDR2 YFSETQ. CDR3 size: 16 residues. V lost 0 bases and J lost 2, with 12 bases in between. The CDR3 reads CASSLASGLTYNEQFF. CDR3 coding DNA: TGCGCCAGCAGCTTGGCGAGCGGGCTCACCTACAATGAGCAGTTCTTC.

The rearrangement uses TRBV7-2 and TRBJ2-7; D call uncertain. Trimming shortened V by 6 bases and J by 3 bases, and 12 bases separated the two germline ends. The CDR3 contains 13 residues. CDR1 is SGHTA and CDR2 is FQGNSA in the germline V gene. The DNA of the CDR3 is TGTGCCAGCAGATCTCTGGACGGCTACGAGCAGTACTTC. It codes for CASRSLDGYEQYF.

The gene calls are TRBV27 and TRBJ1-5; 8 nucleotides align to TRBD1. The CDR3 is 14 amino acids. The germline CDR1 and CDR2 sequences are MNHEY and SMNVEV (reference sequence). The ends lost 3 bases at V and 6 bases at J; junction bases unmatched: 4. CDR3 amino acids: CASSFGQGRQPQHF. For the CDR3, the DNA is TGTGCCAGCAGTTTCGGACAGGGACGTCAGCCCCAGCATTTT.

The rearrangement uses TRBV7-3 and TRBJ2-7; D unclear. The length of the CDR3 is 15 residues. Per germline, CDR1 SGHTA and CDR2 FQGTGA. With 1 base removed from V and 6 bases from J, the gap between germline ends came to 16 bases. The CDR3 DNA is TGTGCCAGCAGCTTAATCAAACTGCCCCTCTCCGAGCAGTACTTC. Its translation is CASSLIKLPLSEQYF. The complete variable domain, with remaining parts taken from reference TRBV7-3 and TRBJ2-7, reads GAGVSQTPSNKVTEKGKYVELRCDPISGHTALYWYRQSLGQGPEFLIYFQGTGAADDSGLPNDRFFAVRPEGSVSTLKIQRTERGDSAVYLCASSLIKLPLSEQYFGPGTRLTVT.

The chain combines TRBV5-4 with TRBJ2-7; D uncertain. Looked up from germline, CDR1 is SGHNT and CDR2 is YYREEE (reference sequence). The CDR3 covers 12 residues. V was clipped by 0 bases and J by 6 bases, with 7 bases between them. The CDR3 spells CASSLGRVEQYF. CDR3 in DNA: TGTGCCAGCAGCTTGGGAAGGGTCGAGCAGTACTTC.

The chain is built from TRBV6-1 and TRBJ1-2; D uncertain. V lost 5 bases to trimming and J lost 3 bases, with 7 bases between them. Per the germline V gene, CDR1 is MNHNS and CDR2 is SASEGT. The CDR3 contains 12 residues. DNA of the CDR3: TGTGCCAGCAGTACAGAATACTATGGCTACACCTTC. This encodes CASSTEYYGYTF.

The CDR3, as DNA: TGTGCCAGCAGCTTAGGCTTTTCGGCTGGGGCTTTCTTT. Residues: CASSLGFSAGAFF. V usage is TRBV11-2 and J usage is TRBJ1-1; D not resolved. The V end was cut by 1 base, the J end by 11 bases, with 14 bases between. There are 13 residues in the CDR3. CDR1 and CDR2 from the germline V gene are SGHAT and FQNNGV.

In this sample, this clone turned up once. CDR3 coding DNA: TGTGCCATTTCGCAGGGCTATGGCTACACCTTC. This gives the protein CAISQGYGYTF. The V and J genes are TRBV19 and TRBJ1-2; possible D gene TRBD1, 5 bases. This CDR3 region has 11 residues. The V gene's germline CDR1 is LNHDA and CDR2 SQIVND (reference sequence). Between the trimmed V and J ends, which lost 10 bases and 4 bases, there was a span of 10 bases.

This clone was detected a few times. The chain carries TRBV5-4 and TRBJ2-7; D may be TRBD2 (6 bases). There are 14 residues in the CDR3. Trimming cost V 0 bases and J 2 bases, with 9 bases left between them. Germline V gene lookup returns CDR1 SGHNT and CDR2 YYREEE (reference sequence). The DNA of the CDR3 is TGTGCCAGCAGCTTGGGCGGGGCGCCCTACGAGCAGTACTTC. This gives the protein CASSLGGAPYEQYF.

This clone was picked up a small number of times. The chain joins TRBV10-1 to TRBJ1-4; no clear D. With 3 bases removed from V and 8 bases from J, the gap between germline ends came to 7 bases. Germline CDR1 WNHNN, CDR2 SYGVQD (reference sequence). The CDR3 length is 12 residues. The CDR3 here is CASSDGGEKLFF. CDR3 bases: TGCGCCAGCAGTGACGGTGGCGAAAAACTGTTTTTT.

This chain uses TRBV5-5 with TRBJ2-7; 8 nucleotides line up with TRBD1. Per germline, CDR1 SGHKS and CDR2 YYEKEE (reference sequence). The ends lost 4 bases at V and 1 base at J; junction bases unmatched: 7. CDR3 length: 15 amino acids. The CDR3 region is CASSVGWTGSYEQYF. The CDR3 nucleotides read TGTGCCAGCAGCGTCGGATGGACAGGGTCCTACGAGCAGTACTTC.

The V call is TRBV19, the J call TRBJ1-1, with D unclear. V lost 4 bases, J lost 4 bases, and 7 bases lay in between. The CDR3 runs 12 residues. Germline lookup yields CDR1 LNHDA and CDR2 SQIVND (reference sequence). CDR3 nucleotide sequence: TGTGCCAGTAGTACCCGATTCACTGAAGCTTTCTTT. It codes for CASSTRFTEAFF.

This clone was picked up one time. The chain couples TRBV29-1 to TRBJ2-7, with D possibly TRBD2 on 6 matching bases. The CDR3 has 11 amino acids. CDR1 SQVTM and CDR2 ANQGSEA come from the germline V gene. Trimming stripped 4 bases from V and 6 bases from J, with 10 bases between. This chain's CDR3 is CSVGEAAEQYF. The CDR3 DNA reads TGCAGCGTTGGGGAGGCTGCCGAGCAGTACTTC.

This chain joins TRBV14 and TRBJ2-1; 8 bases fit TRBD2. The CDR3 runs to 13 residues. Germline-derived CDR1 and CDR2 are SGHDN and FVKESK. J was trimmed by 14 bases and V by 6 bases; bases with no gene match: 12. Written as DNA, the CDR3 is TGTGCCAGCAGAGGGCTTTCGACGGGGGGGGAGTTCTTC. Translating gives CASRGLSTGGEFF. The full variable domain, in which reference TRBV14 and TRBJ2-1 provide the parts outside the CDR3, is EAGVTQFPSHSVIEKGQTVTLRCDPISGHDNLYWYRRVMGKEIKFLLHFVKESKQDESGMPNNRFLAERTGGTYSTLKVQPAELEDSGVYFCASRGLSTGGEFFGPGTRLTVL.

J is TRBJ2-3 and V is TRBV30, with D possibly TRBD2 on 5 matching bases. The V gene's germline CDR1 is GTSNPN and CDR2 SVGIG (reference sequence). This CDR3 has 14 amino acids. Trimming removed 7 bases at V and 2 bases at J, with 16 bases between. CDR3: CASTEERDTDTQYF. The CDR3 DNA sequence: TGTGCCTCCACCGAAGAACGGGACACAGATACGCAGTATTTT.

This clone was counted once. V gene TRBV4-1 combines with J gene TRBJ1-4; D is possibly TRBD1 (5 bases). V was cut by 0 bases and J by 12 bases, with 11 bases left in between. The germline V gene has CDR1 MGHRA and CDR2 YSYEKL. The CDR3 covers 13 residues. The CDR3 DNA reads TGCGCCAGCAGCCAAGATCCGGGGGAGGAACTGTTTTTT. This sequence encodes CASSQDPGEELFF.

The chain uses TRBV7-6 and TRBJ1-1, with D perhaps TRBD1 (5 bases). Germline assignment: CDR1 SGHVS and CDR2 FNYEAQ. The CDR3 is 17 residues long. V dropped 0 bases and J dropped 0 bases, with 14 bases sitting between them. The CDR3, as DNA: TGTGCCAGCAGCTTAGCCCTTCTTGGGGGGATGAACACTGAAGCTTTCTTT. It specifies CASSLALLGGMNTEAFF.

This rearrangement joins TRBV9 to TRBJ2-1, with D perhaps TRBD2 (5 bases). The CDR3 is made up of 15 amino acids. Trimming left V 2 bases short and J 0 bases short, with 9 bases between. Per germline, CDR1 SGDLS and CDR2 YYNGEE. The CDR3 region is CASSVSGSSYNEQFF. Written as DNA, the CDR3 is TGTGCCAGCAGCGTCAGCGGTAGCTCCTACAATGAGCAGTTCTTC.

The chain has TRBV7-9 and TRBJ2-5, with 8 bases lining up with TRBD2. V trimming: 5 bases; J trimming: 4 bases; junction bases outside the gene matches: 6. The length of the CDR3 is 14 residues. Germline CDR1 SEHNR, CDR2 FQNEAQ (reference sequence). Here the CDR3 DNA reads TGTGCCAGCAGCCCTGGACTAGCTTTAGAGACCCAGTACTTC. The encoded protein is CASSPGLALETQYF.

The rearrangement uses TRBV19 and TRBJ2-4; the D is unclear. V lost 2 bases and J lost 3, with 8 bases in between. The germline V gene encodes CDR1 LNHDA and CDR2 SQIVND (reference sequence). The CDR3 length is 14 residues. CDR3 region: CASSILHGKNIQYF. The CDR3 nucleotides are TGTGCCAGTAGTATATTGCACGGCAAAAACATTCAGTACTTC.

This CDR3 reads CSVRGPMAEKLFF. As DNA, the CDR3 is TGCAGCGTTCGGGGGCCCATGGCGGAAAAACTGTTTTTT. The chain employs TRBV29-1 and TRBJ1-4; maybe TRBD1 (6 bases). Between the trimmed V and J ends, which lost 5 bases and 8 bases, there was a span of 15 bases. CDR1 and CDR2 from the germline V gene are SQVTM and ANQGSEA. This CDR3 has 13 amino acids.

The rearrangement uses TRBV15 and TRBJ2-5, with D hard to call. The CDR3 has 13 amino acids. Germline-derived CDR1 and CDR2 are LNHNV and YYDKDF (reference sequence). The V gene lost 6 bases and the J gene lost 3 bases, with 11 bases spanning the gap. The CDR3 is CATRSGLKETQYF. In DNA, the CDR3 is TGTGCCACCAGATCCGGGTTGAAAGAGACCCAGTACTTC.